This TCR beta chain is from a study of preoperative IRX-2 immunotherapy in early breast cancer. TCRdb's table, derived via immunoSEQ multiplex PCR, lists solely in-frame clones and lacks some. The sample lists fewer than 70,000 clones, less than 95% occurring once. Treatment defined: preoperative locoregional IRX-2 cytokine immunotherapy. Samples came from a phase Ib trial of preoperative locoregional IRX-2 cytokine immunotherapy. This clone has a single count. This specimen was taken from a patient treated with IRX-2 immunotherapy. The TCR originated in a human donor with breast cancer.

CDR3 amino acids: CASSSSRVRAPSHEQYF. CDR3 DNA sequence: TGTGCCAGCAGTTCGTCCCGGGTCAGGGCCCCATCCCACGAGCAGTACTTC. The chain uses TRBV28 and TRBJ2-7; D may be TRBD1 (5 bases). The CDR3 extends over 17 amino acids. Trimming shortened V by 4 bases and J by 5 bases, and 24 bases separated the two germline ends. Germline CDR1 is MDHEN and CDR2 is SYDVKM.